These T cell receptor beta chains were read from a single sample in a study of T cell repertoires in cytomegalovirus infection. Via MiXCR, TCRdb re-called the reads, giving one row per CDR3 protein. The sample lists under 250,000 distinct CDR3 sequences, 6% to 8% occurring once. The sample comprised PBMCs. The receptors stem from a human donor in good health (CMV status not recorded). Some clones in this sample may be carry-over from other donors' samples. Each CDR3 is given with its conserved first and last residue. Each record gives: J gene, V gene, clone size, D gene, CDR3 protein, CDR3 DNA. A D gene is named only where the DNA matches it firmly. Not every row has a clone size; where given, it reads once, few, many or a size class.

j_gene: TRBJ1-1; v_gene: TRBV6-5; abundance: many; d_gene: NA; CDR3aa: CASRARGRGNTEAFF; CDR3nt: TGTGCCAGCAGGGCTCGGGGAAGAGGAAACACTGAAGCTTTCTTT
j_gene: TRBJ2-1; v_gene: TRBV2; abundance: many; d_gene: NA; CDR3aa: CASSQIHWGNNEQFF; CDR3nt: TGTGCCAGCAGCCAAATACACTGGGGGAACAATGAGCAGTTCTTC
j_gene: TRBJ2-2; v_gene: TRBV12-3/TRBV12-4; abundance: NA; d_gene: TRBD1; CDR3aa: CASSLGQVENTGELFF; CDR3nt: TGTGCCAGCAGTTTGGGACAGGTCGAGAACACCGGGGAGCTGTTTTTT
j_gene: TRBJ2-1; v_gene: TRBV20-1; abundance: many; d_gene: NA; CDR3aa: CSARGGRDSSYNEQFF; CDR3nt: TGCAGTGCTAGAGGGGGGCGGGACAGCTCCTACAATGAGCAGTTCTTC
j_gene: TRBJ2-7; v_gene: TRBV4-1; abundance: many; d_gene: TRBD1; CDR3aa: CASSLAGQGIWEQYF; CDR3nt: TGCGCCAGCAGCCTCGCGGGACAGGGGATTTGGGAGCAGTACTTC
j_gene: TRBJ2-5; v_gene: TRBV20-1; abundance: few; d_gene: TRBD2; CDR3aa: CSALKAGPTQETQYF; CDR3nt: TGCAGTGCTCTGAAAGCGGGGCCCACCCAAGAGACCCAGTACTTC
j_gene: TRBJ2-2; v_gene: TRBV5-6; abundance: many; d_gene: NA; CDR3aa: CASSFGAAGELFF; CDR3nt: TGTGCCAGCAGCTTCGGGGCCGCCGGGGAGCTGTTTTTT
j_gene: TRBJ2-2; v_gene: TRBV7-2; abundance: many; d_gene: NA; CDR3aa: CASSFDTNTGELFF; CDR3nt: TGTGCCAGCAGCTTCGACACCAACACCGGGGAGCTGTTTTTT
j_gene: TRBJ1-5; v_gene: TRBV7-2; abundance: many; d_gene: NA; CDR3aa: CASSLSGDQPQHF; CDR3nt: TGTGCCAGCAGCTTATCAGGGGATCAGCCCCAGCATTTT
j_gene: TRBJ1-6; v_gene: TRBV7-9; abundance: many; d_gene: NA; CDR3aa: CASRFVTSSYNSPLHF; CDR3nt: TGTGCCAGCAGATTCGTGACTAGCTCCTATAATTCACCCCTCCACTTT
j_gene: TRBJ2-7; v_gene: TRBV7-2; abundance: many; d_gene: NA; CDR3aa: CASSPALRLPYEQYF; CDR3nt: TGTGCCAGCAGCCCCGCACTGCGTCTGCCCTACGAGCAGTACTTC
j_gene: TRBJ2-3; v_gene: TRBV29-1; abundance: few; d_gene: TRBD1; CDR3aa: CSARDRGGDTQYF; CDR3nt: TGCAGCGCCCGGGACAGGGGAGGAGATACGCAGTATTTT
j_gene: TRBJ1-2; v_gene: TRBV10-3; abundance: many; d_gene: TRBD1; CDR3aa: CAIRVGGDRGMGYTF; CDR3nt: TGTGCCATCAGAGTCGGTGGGGACAGGGGCATGGGCTACACCTTC
j_gene: TRBJ2-7; v_gene: TRBV10-3; abundance: many; d_gene: TRBD1; CDR3aa: CAISDTGTGFYEQYF; CDR3nt: TGTGCCATCAGTGATACCGGGACAGGTTTCTACGAGCAGTACTTC
j_gene: TRBJ1-1; v_gene: TRBV20-1; abundance: many; d_gene: TRBD1; CDR3aa: CSALDRGTTEAFF; CDR3nt: TGCAGTGCTTTAGACAGGGGAACGACTGAAGCTTTCTTT
j_gene: TRBJ2-7; v_gene: TRBV7-2; abundance: many; d_gene: TRBD1; CDR3aa: CASSLQGYEQYF; CDR3nt: TGTGCCAGCAGCCTACAGGGGTACGAGCAGTACTTC
j_gene: TRBJ2-2; v_gene: TRBV19; abundance: many; d_gene: NA; CDR3aa: CASSMKGTGELFF; CDR3nt: TGTGCCAGTAGTATGAAGGGGACCGGGGAGCTGTTTTTT
j_gene: TRBJ1-5; v_gene: TRBV7-2; abundance: NA; d_gene: NA; CDR3aa: CASRMDVYSNQPQHF; CDR3nt: TGTGCTAGCAGGATGGACGTTTATAGCAATCAGCCCCAGCATTTT
j_gene: TRBJ1-2; v_gene: TRBV6-5; abundance: few; d_gene: TRBD1; CDR3aa: CASSRGQGSWGYTF; CDR3nt: TGTGCCAGCAGCCGAGGACAGGGGTCTTGGGGCTACACCTTC
j_gene: TRBJ2-2; v_gene: TRBV12-3/TRBV12-4; abundance: many; d_gene: NA; CDR3aa: CASRGVTQGTGELFF; CDR3nt: TGTGCCAGCAGAGGAGTCACCCAGGGGACCGGGGAGCTGTTTTTT
j_gene: TRBJ2-3; v_gene: TRBV29-1; abundance: few; d_gene: NA; CDR3aa: CSVDQGSDTDTQYF; CDR3nt: TGCAGCGTTGACCAAGGGTCCGACACAGATACGCAGTATTTT
j_gene: TRBJ1-2; v_gene: TRBV7-9; abundance: many; d_gene: NA; CDR3aa: CASSLGVHGYTF; CDR3nt: TGTGCCAGCAGCTTAGGAGTTCATGGCTACACCTTC
j_gene: TRBJ2-3; v_gene: TRBV6-5; abundance: few; d_gene: NA; CDR3aa: CASRRDGTDTQYF; CDR3nt: TGTGCCAGCAGACGGGACGGCACAGATACGCAGTATTTT
j_gene: TRBJ2-5; v_gene: TRBV5-1; abundance: many; d_gene: NA; CDR3aa: CASSYKETQYF; CDR3nt: TGCGCCAGCAGCTACAAAGAGACCCAGTACTTC
j_gene: TRBJ2-2; v_gene: TRBV2; abundance: few; d_gene: NA; CDR3aa: CASSDIGVPTGELFF; CDR3nt: TGTGCCAGCAGTGATATTGGGGTTCCCACCGGGGAGCTGTTTTTT
j_gene: TRBJ2-4; v_gene: TRBV6-1; abundance: many; d_gene: NA; CDR3aa: CASQPGTQLAKNIQYF; CDR3nt: TGTGCCAGCCAACCTGGGACACAGCTAGCCAAAAACATTCAGTACTTC
j_gene: TRBJ2-7; v_gene: TRBV7-8; abundance: many; d_gene: TRBD2; CDR3aa: CASSLMSGGAGREQYF; CDR3nt: TGTGCCAGCAGCTTAATGAGCGGGGGGGCCGGTCGGGAGCAGTACTTC
j_gene: TRBJ2-1; v_gene: TRBV14; abundance: many; d_gene: TRBD2; CDR3aa: CASSQDPAGSYNEQFF; CDR3nt: TGTGCCAGCAGCCAAGACCCAGCGGGGTCCTACAATGAGCAGTTCTTC
j_gene: TRBJ2-7; v_gene: TRBV20-1; abundance: many; d_gene: TRBD2; CDR3aa: CSATLAGGSYEQYF; CDR3nt: TGCAGTGCTACCCTAGCGGGGGGCTCCTACGAGCAGTACTTC
j_gene: TRBJ2-1; v_gene: TRBV29-1; abundance: NA; d_gene: TRBD1; CDR3aa: CSVGDRTYNEQFF; CDR3nt: TGCAGCGTTGGGGACAGAACCTACAATGAGCAGTTCTTC
j_gene: TRBJ2-5; v_gene: TRBV29-1; abundance: few; d_gene: NA; CDR3aa: CSVVEGRETQYF; CDR3nt: TGCAGCGTTGTTGAAGGCAGGGAGACCCAGTACTTC
j_gene: TRBJ2-2; v_gene: TRBV14; abundance: NA; d_gene: TRBD1; CDR3aa: CAGSQPIGGTGADTGELFF; CDR3nt: TGTGCCGGCAGCCAACCAATAGGGGGGACAGGGGCCGACACCGGGGAGCTGTTTTTT
j_gene: TRBJ2-1; v_gene: TRBV6-5; abundance: many; d_gene: NA; CDR3aa: CASSYSGQPYNEQFF; CDR3nt: TGTGCCAGCAGTTACTCGGGACAACCCTACAATGAGCAGTTCTTC
j_gene: TRBJ1-6; v_gene: TRBV6-2/TRBV6-3; abundance: many; d_gene: TRBD1; CDR3aa: CASSSGQGLNSPLHF; CDR3nt: TGTGCCAGCAGTTCCGGACAGGGCTTGAATTCACCCCTCCACTTT
j_gene: TRBJ2-2; v_gene: TRBV12-3/TRBV12-4; abundance: many; d_gene: NA; CDR3aa: CASTMDGGLAGELFF; CDR3nt: TGTGCCAGCACAATGGACGGAGGCTTGGCCGGGGAGCTGTTTTTT
j_gene: TRBJ2-7; v_gene: TRBV20-1; abundance: many; d_gene: TRBD1; CDR3aa: CSARVRDRVYEQYF; CDR3nt: TGCAGTGCTAGAGTCCGGGACAGGGTCTACGAGCAGTACTTC
j_gene: TRBJ1-2; v_gene: TRBV7-2; abundance: many; d_gene: NA; CDR3aa: CASSPAGQGYGYTF; CDR3nt: TGTGCCAGCAGCCCCGCAGGCCAGGGCTATGGCTACACCTTC
j_gene: TRBJ1-1; v_gene: TRBV29-1; abundance: few; d_gene: NA; CDR3aa: CSVDKGIMNTEAFF; CDR3nt: TGCAGCGTTGACAAGGGGATCATGAACACTGAAGCTTTCTTT
j_gene: TRBJ2-7; v_gene: TRBV6-5; abundance: many; d_gene: TRBD1; CDR3aa: CATGQGDRVYEQYF; CDR3nt: TGTGCCACCGGCCAAGGGGACAGGGTCTACGAGCAGTACTTC
j_gene: TRBJ1-2; v_gene: TRBV20-1; abundance: many; d_gene: NA; CDR3aa: CSAVAGRNNYGYTF; CDR3nt: TGCAGTGCCGTGGCGGGGAGAAACAACTATGGCTACACCTTC
j_gene: TRBJ2-7; v_gene: TRBV2; abundance: few; d_gene: NA; CDR3aa: CASSEGRTFPDEQYF; CDR3nt: TGTGCCAGCTCCGAGGGGAGGACCTTTCCGGACGAGCAGTACTTC
j_gene: TRBJ1-2; v_gene: TRBV7-8; abundance: many; d_gene: TRBD1; CDR3aa: CASSSGQAYGYTF; CDR3nt: TGTGCCAGCAGCAGCGGACAGGCCTATGGCTACACCTTC
j_gene: TRBJ2-2; v_gene: TRBV20-1; abundance: many; d_gene: NA; CDR3aa: CSARRSSTGELFF; CDR3nt: TGCAGTGCTCGGCGGAGCTCCACCGGGGAGCTGTTTTTT
j_gene: TRBJ1-4; v_gene: TRBV4-1; abundance: many; d_gene: NA; CDR3aa: CASSQDGQSYEKLFF; CDR3nt: TGCGCCAGCAGCCAAGATGGACAGAGCTATGAAAAACTGTTTTTT
j_gene: TRBJ2-2; v_gene: TRBV7-9; abundance: many; d_gene: TRBD2; CDR3aa: CASSSRAEGLENTGELFF; CDR3nt: TGTGCCAGCAGCTCCCGGGCCGAGGGACTAGAGAACACCGGGGAGCTGTTTTTT
j_gene: TRBJ1-1; v_gene: TRBV12-3/TRBV12-4; abundance: many; d_gene: TRBD1; CDR3aa: CASSFRTGWRTEAFF; CDR3nt: TGTGCCAGCAGTTTCCGGACAGGGTGGAGGACTGAAGCTTTCTTT
j_gene: TRBJ2-5; v_gene: TRBV5-5; abundance: NA; d_gene: NA; CDR3aa: CASSFTGLVDETQYF; CDR3nt: TGTGCCAGCAGCTTTACAGGTTTGGTTGATGAGACCCAGTACTTC
j_gene: TRBJ2-7; v_gene: TRBV18; abundance: few; d_gene: NA; CDR3aa: CASSPIQGYEQYF; CDR3nt: TGTGCCAGCTCACCAATACAAGGCTACGAGCAGTACTTC
j_gene: TRBJ2-2; v_gene: TRBV7-9; abundance: many; d_gene: NA; CDR3aa: CASSRGLGDTGELFF; CDR3nt: TGTGCCAGCAGCCGTGGACTGGGGGACACCGGGGAGCTGTTTTTT